This T cell receptor (beta chain) comes out of a study of blood T cell repertoires in COVID-19. Study as a whole: PBMCs, B-cell-depleted T cells, or T cells were the source of the cDNA or gDNA that made up the material.

This CDR3 has 15 amino acids. Trimming cost V 5 bases and J 6 bases; bases outside gene matches: 7. Germline assignment: CDR1 MNHEY and CDR2 SVGEGT. The participants were between roughly 18 and 89 years old and came from 24 US areas. Donors were grouped by their self-reported clinical history. Per the original methods: Amplified reference gene primers provided the basis for estimating nucleated cell counts. Libraries were prepared by immunoSEQ multiplex PCR; TCRdb keeps only in-frame clonotypes and omits some of them. V and J calls and clone size are as listed in that table; D and trimming were resolved from the DNA. The sample holds roughly 200,000 clones, about 88% seen once.

The sample taken for sequencing was PBMCs or T cells enriched from blood (not recorded which). The chain has TRBV6-2 or TRBV6-3 and TRBJ2-5; 12 bases line up with TRBD1. This receptor was taken from a woman aged 40 to 50 in a cohort exposed to, infected with or recovered from COVID-19 (not recorded which). The CDR3 loop is CASSPPGQGAKTQYF. The DNA of the CDR3 is TGTGCCAGCAGTCCCCCGGGACAGGGGGCGAAGACCCAGTACTTC.